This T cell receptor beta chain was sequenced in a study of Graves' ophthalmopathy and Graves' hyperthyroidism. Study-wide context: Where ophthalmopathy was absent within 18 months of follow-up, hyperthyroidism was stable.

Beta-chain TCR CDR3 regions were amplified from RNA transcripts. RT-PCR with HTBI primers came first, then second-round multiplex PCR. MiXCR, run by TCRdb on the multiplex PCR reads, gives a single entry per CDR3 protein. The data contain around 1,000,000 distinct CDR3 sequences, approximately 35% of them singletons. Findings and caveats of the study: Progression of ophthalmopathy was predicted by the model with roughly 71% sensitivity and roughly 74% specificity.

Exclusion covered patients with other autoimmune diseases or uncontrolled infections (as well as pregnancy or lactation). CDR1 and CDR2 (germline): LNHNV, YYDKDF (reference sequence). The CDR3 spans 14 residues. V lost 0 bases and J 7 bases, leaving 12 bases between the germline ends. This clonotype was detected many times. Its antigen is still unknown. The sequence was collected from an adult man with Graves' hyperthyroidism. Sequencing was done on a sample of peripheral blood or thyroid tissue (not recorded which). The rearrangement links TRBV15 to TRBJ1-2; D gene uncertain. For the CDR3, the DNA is TGTGCCACCAGCAGAGACGGACGACAAGGTGGCTACACCTTC. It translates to CATSRDGRQGGYTF.